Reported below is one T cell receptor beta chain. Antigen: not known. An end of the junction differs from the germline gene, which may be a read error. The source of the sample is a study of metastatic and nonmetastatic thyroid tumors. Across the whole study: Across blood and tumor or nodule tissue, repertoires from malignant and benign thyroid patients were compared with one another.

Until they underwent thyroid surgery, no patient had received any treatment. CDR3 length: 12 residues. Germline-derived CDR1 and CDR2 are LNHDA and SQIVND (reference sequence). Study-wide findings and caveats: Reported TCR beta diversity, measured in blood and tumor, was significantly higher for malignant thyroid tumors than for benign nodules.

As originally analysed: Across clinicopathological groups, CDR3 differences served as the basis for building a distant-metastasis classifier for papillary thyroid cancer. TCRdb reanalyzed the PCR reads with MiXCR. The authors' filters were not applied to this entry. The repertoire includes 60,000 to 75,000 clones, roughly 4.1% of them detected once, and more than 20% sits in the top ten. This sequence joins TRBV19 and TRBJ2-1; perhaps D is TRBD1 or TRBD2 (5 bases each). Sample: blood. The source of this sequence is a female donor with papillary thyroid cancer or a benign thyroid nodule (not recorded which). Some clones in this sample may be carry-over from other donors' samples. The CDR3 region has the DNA TGTGCCAGTAGTATGGGGGTAGAGGAGCAGTTCTTT. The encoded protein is CASSMGVEEQFF.